The sequence of this T cell receptor (beta chain) was determined in a study of tumor and adjacent non-tumor tissue in lung cancer (dated by TCRdb to the late 2010s). Regarding the research as a whole: Of the cohort, eleven to twelve patients had adenocarcinoma, 2 had squamous cell carcinoma and 1 had small cell lung cancer. The approximately 15 patients were aged roughly 30 to 85 years, included about 10 men and 5 women, and had TNM stage I to III disease. TCRbeta CDR3 sequencing was performed on thirty paired specimens, with one tumor sample and one normal lung sample collected per patient. Bulk TCRbeta repertoires were compared between lung tumor tissue and matched distant non-tumor lung tissue obtained from 15 or so lung cancer patients. In total, sequencing yielded some 130 million productive TCRbeta reads, which works out to an average of about 4.2 million reads per sample.

RNA was isolated from bulk unsorted tissue, and RNA quality was assessed with a NanoDrop ND-1000 and an Agilent 2100. All donors had newly diagnosed lung cancer, had not received prior chemotherapy, and were admitted for thoracic surgery in China between August and November 2014. Patients with previous radiotherapy or chemotherapy, or with another concurrent cancer, were excluded from the study. Pieces of surgical tissue measuring roughly 1-2.3 cm3 were kept in RNAlater solution and stored at -80 degrees C until use. The study at large found these results: A significantly larger cumulative share of the repertoire was made up by the top 100 clones in normal lung than in tumor tissue. With only around 15 patients in the cohort, the authors noted that larger samples and more detailed clinical data are needed. Because peripheral blood was not sequenced, the blood TCRbeta repertoires of the lung cancer patients in the study went unexamined. The sequencing platform is not named in the methods, and unique molecular identifiers are not mentioned. Younger patients had significantly higher TCR diversity, and higher tumor TCR diversity was associated with shorter overall and disease-free survival. Tumor tissue showed significantly greater TCR diversity (inverse Simpson) than normal lung tissue (431.37 vs 166.20, P = 0.0075, Mann-Whitney U test).

The library was generated by multiplex PCR. TCRdb shows the sequencer as Illumina HiSeq 2500. TCRbeta libraries were constructed through three rounds of nested PCR with primers (Table S4) according to protocols modified from ARM-PCR. Before sequencing, PCR products of 200-500 bp were cut from the gel and purified using the QIAquick gel extraction kit. The original pipeline was this. Trimmomatic was used to clean the reads, FLASH was used to merge the reads into complete CDR3 sequences, and MiTCR was used to assign the reads to V(D)J germline segments. Clonal diversity was calculated as the inverse Simpson's index using VDJtools. Productive reads were defined as in-frame sequences without a premature stop codon. Using fastp trimming at Q25 and MiXCR clonotype assembly, TCRdb reanalyzed the public sequencing data and kept in-frame beta chains. Rows matching on CDR3 protein sequence are summarized as one entry with the most common DNA and genes. Here the V and J calls rest on TCRdb's processing, not on the authors' analysis. The sample table holds fewer than 85,000 distinct CDR3 sequences, of which roughly 80% were seen once. Together, the top ten hold 12% of the sample.

The CDR3 contains 14 residues, cysteine and phenylalanine counted. CDR3 DNA is the only sequence kept; it has 42 bases, read in frame from the first base. Worth noting for this clonotype: No antigen is known for it. One end of the junction is discordant with germline, which a read error may explain.

The sequenced sample was lung tumor tissue. This receptor was obtained from a woman aged 45-65 years with non-small cell lung cancer. The chain uses TRBV12-3 or TRBV12-4 and TRBJ2-7, with a weak D call of TRBD2 (5 bases match). The DNA sequence follows: TGTGCCAGCAGCCCCATGGACGGAGACTACGAGCAGTATTTC. Its amino acids are CASSPMDGDYEQYF.